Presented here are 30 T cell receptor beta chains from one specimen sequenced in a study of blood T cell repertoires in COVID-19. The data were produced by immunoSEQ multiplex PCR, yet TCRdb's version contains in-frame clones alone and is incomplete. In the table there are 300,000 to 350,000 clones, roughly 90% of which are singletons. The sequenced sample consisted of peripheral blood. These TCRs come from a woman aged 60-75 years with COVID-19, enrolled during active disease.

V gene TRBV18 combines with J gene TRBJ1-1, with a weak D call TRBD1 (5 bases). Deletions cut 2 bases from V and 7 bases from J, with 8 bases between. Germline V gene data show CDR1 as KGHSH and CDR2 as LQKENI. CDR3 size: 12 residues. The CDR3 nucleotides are TGTGCCAGCTCACCAACAGGCTTTGAAGCTTTCTTT. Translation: CASSPTGFEAFF.

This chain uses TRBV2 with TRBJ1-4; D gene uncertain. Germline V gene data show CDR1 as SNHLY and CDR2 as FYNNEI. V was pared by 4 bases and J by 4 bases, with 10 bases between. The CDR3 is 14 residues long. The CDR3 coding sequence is TGTGCCAGCAGTGTAGAACAGATTAATGAAAAACTGTTTTTT. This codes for CASSVEQINEKLFF.

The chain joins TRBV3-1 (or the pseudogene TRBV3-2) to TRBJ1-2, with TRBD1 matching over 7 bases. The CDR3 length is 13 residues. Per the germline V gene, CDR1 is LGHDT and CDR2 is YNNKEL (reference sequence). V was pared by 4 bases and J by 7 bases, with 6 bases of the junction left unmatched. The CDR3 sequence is CASSPTGSFGYTF. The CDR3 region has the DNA TGTGCCAGCAGCCCGACAGGGTCCTTTGGCTACACCTTC.

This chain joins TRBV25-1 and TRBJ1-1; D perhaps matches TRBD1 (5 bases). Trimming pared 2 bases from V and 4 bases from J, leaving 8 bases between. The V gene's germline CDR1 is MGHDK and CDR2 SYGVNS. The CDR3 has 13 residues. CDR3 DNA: TGTGCCAGCAGTGAAGGGGGAGGCACTGAAGCTTTCTTT. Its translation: CASSEGGGTEAFF.

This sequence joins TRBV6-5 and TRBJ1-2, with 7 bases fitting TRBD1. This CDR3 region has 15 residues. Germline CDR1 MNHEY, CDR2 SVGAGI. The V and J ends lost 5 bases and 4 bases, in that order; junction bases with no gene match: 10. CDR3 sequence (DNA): TGTGCCAGCAGTCCAAACCCGACAGGGTCCTATGGCTACACCTTC. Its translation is CASSPNPTGSYGYTF.

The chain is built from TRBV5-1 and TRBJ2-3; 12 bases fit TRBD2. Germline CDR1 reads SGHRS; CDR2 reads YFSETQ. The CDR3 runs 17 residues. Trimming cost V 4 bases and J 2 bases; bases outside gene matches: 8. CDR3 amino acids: CASSRGLAGGVTDTQYF. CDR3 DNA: TGCGCCAGCAGCCGAGGGCTAGCGGGGGGGGTCACAGATACGCAGTATTTT.

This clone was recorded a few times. CDR3 sequence reads: CASSQNGGYYGYTF. DNA for the CDR3: TGTGCCAGCAGCCAAAACGGGGGGTACTATGGCTACACCTTC. This rearrangement joins TRBV3-1 (or the pseudogene TRBV3-2) to TRBJ1-2; TRBD1 might be the D (5 bases). The CDR3 spans 14 residues. V was shortened by 2 bases and J by 3 bases, with 10 bases between the two germline ends. CDR1 and CDR2 from the germline V gene are LGHDT and YNNKEL (reference sequence).

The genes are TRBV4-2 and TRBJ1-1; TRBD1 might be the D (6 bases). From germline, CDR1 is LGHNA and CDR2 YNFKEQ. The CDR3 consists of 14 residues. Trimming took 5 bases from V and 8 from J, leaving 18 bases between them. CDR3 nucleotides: TGTGCCAGCAGCGCCCATCCAGGGGCCGACGAAGCTTTCTTT. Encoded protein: CASSAHPGADEAFF.

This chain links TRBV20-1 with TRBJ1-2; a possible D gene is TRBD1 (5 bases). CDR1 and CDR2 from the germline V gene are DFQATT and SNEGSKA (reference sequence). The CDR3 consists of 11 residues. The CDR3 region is CGRPGRYGYTF. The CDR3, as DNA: TGCGGTCGACCAGGGCGATATGGCTACACCTTC.

In DNA form, the CDR3 reads TGTGCCAGTAGTACGACAGTTCCGGGCGGGGAGCTGTTTTTT. This gives the protein CASSTTVPGGELFF. The chain is built from TRBV19 and TRBJ2-2, with D possibly being TRBD1 (5 bases). This CDR3 is 14 amino acids long. Germline CDR1 LNHDA, CDR2 SQIVND (reference sequence). Trimming shortened V by 4 bases and J by 7 bases, and 13 bases separated the two germline ends.

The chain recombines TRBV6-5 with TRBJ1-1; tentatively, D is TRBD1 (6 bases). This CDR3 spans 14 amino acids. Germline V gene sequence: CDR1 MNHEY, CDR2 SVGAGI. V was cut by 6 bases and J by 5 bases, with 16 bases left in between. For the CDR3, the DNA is TGTGCCAGCAGGGGATTCGGGACAACAACTGAAGCTTTCTTT. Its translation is CASRGFGTTTEAFF.

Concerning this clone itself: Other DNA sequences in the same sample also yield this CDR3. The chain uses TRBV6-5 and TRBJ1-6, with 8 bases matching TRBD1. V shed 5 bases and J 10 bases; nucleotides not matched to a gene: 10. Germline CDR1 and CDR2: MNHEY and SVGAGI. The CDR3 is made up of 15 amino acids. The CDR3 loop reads CASSRETGDGSPLHF. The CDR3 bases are TGTGCCAGCAGTCGGGAGACAGGGGATGGGTCACCCCTCCACTTT.

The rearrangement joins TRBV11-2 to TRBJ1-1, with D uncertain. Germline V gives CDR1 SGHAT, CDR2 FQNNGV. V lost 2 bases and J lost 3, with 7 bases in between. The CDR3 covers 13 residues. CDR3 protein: CASSLIRDTEAFF. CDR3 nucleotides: TGTGCCAGCAGCTTAATCCGGGACACTGAAGCTTTCTTT.

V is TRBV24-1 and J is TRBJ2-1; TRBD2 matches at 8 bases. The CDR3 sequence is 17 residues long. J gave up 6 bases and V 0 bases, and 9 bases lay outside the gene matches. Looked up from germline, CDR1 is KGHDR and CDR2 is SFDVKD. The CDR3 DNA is TGTGCCACCAGTGATTTGTCGACCGGGGGGGCCTTCAATGAGCAGTTCTTC. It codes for CATSDLSTGGAFNEQFF.

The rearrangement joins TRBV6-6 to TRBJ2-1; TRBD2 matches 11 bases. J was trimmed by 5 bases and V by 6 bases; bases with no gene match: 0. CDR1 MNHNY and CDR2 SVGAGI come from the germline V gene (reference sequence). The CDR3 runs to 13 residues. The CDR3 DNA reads TGTGCCAGCAGGGGACTAGCGGACAATGAGCAGTTCTTC. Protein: CASRGLADNEQFF.

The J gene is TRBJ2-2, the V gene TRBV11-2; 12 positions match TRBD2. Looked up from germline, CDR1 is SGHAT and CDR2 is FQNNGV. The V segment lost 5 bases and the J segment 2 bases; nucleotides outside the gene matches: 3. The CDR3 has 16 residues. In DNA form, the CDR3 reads TGTGCCAGCAGCCGGACTAGCGGGGTTAACACCGGGGAGCTGTTTTTT. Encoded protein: CASSRTSGVNTGELFF. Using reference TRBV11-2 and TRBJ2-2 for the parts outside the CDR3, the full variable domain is EAGVAQSPRYKIIEKRQSVAFWCNPISGHATLYWYQQILGQGPKLLIQFQNNGVVDDSQLPKDRFSAERLKGVDSTLKIQPAKLEDSAVYLCASSRTSGVNTGELFFGEGSRLTVL.

The CDR3 region is CASSLGGMDTYGYTF. As DNA, the CDR3 is TGTGCCAGCAGCTTGGGCGGCATGGACACCTATGGCTACACCTTC. The V gene is TRBV5-6, the J gene TRBJ1-2, with a weak D call TRBD1 (5 bases). CDR1 is SGHDT, CDR2 YYEEEE, per germline. V was shortened by 0 bases and J by 4 bases, with 13 bases between the two germline ends. The CDR3 is 15 residues long.

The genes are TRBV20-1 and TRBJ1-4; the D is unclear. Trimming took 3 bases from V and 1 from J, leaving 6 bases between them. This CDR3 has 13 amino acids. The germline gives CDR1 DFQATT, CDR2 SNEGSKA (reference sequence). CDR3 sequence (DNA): TGCAGTGCTAGTCGTCGAACTAATGAAAAACTGTTTTTT. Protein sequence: CSASRRTNEKLFF.

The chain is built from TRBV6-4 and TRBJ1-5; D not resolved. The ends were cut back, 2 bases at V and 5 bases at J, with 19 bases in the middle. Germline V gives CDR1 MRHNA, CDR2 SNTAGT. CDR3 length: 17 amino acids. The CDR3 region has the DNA TGTGCCAGCAGTGACCCGGGAGAGGATTGCCACGATCAGCCCCAGCATTTT. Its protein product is CASSDPGEDCHDQPQHF.

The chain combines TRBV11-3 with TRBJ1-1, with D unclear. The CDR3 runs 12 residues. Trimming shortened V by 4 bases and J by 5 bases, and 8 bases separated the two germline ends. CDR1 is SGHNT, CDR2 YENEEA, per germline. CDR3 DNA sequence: TGTGCCAGCAGCTCCGAGGATACTGAAGCTTTCTTT. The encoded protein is CASSSEDTEAFF.

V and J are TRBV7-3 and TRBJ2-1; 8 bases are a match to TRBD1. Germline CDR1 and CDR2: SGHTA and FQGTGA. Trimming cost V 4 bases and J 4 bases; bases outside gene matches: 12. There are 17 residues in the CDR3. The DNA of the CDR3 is TGTGCCAGCAGCTCCCAGGGGGCGGGGACCGGTTACAATGAGCAGTTCTTC. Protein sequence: CASSSQGAGTGYNEQFF.

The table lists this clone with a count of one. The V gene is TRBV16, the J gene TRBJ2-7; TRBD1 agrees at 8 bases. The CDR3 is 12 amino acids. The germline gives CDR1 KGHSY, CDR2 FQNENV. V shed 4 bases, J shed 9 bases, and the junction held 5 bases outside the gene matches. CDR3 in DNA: TGTGCCAGCAGCCCGGACAGGGTGGTGCAGTACTTC. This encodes CASSPDRVVQYF.

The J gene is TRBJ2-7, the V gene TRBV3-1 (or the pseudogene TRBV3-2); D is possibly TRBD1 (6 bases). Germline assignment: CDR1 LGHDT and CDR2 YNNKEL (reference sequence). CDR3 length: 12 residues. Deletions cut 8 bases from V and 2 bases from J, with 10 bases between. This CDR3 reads CASGTGTYEQYF. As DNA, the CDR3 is TGTGCCAGCGGCACAGGGACCTACGAGCAGTACTTC.

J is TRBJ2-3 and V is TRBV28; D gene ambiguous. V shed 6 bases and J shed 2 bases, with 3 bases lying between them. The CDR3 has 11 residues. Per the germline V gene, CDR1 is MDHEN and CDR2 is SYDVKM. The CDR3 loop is CASSSTDTQYF. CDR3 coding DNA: TGTGCCAGCAGCTCCACAGATACGCAGTATTTT.

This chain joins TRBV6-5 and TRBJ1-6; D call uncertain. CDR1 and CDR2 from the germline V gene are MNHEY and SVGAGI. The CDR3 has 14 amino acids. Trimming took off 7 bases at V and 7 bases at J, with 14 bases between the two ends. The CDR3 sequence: CASTSGRFNSPLHF. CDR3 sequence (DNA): TGTGCCAGCACCAGCGGGAGGTTCAATTCACCCCTCCACTTT.

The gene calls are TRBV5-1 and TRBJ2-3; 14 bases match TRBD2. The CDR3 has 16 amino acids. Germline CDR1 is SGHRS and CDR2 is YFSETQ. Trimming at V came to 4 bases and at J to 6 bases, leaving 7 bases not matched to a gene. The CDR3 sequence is CASSPTSGGAWDTQYF. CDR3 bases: TGCGCCAGCAGCCCGACTAGCGGGGGGGCCTGGGATACGCAGTATTTT.

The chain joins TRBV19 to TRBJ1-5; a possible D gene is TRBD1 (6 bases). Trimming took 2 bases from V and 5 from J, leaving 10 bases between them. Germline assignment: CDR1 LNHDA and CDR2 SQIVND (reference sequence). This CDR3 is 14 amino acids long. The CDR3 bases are TGTGCCAGTAGTATAATAGGACAGCATCAGCCCCAGCATTTT. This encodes CASSIIGQHQPQHF.

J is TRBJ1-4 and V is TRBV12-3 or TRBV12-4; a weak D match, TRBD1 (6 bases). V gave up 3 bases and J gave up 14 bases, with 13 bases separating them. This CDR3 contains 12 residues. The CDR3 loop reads CASSLMGAVLFF. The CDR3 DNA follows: TGTGCCAGCAGTTTGATGGGGGCCGTCCTGTTTTTT.

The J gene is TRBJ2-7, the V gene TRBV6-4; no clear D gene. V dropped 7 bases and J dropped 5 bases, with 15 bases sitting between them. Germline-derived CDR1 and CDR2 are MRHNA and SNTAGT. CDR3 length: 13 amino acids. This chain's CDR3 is CASIWARLNEQYF. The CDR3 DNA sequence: TGTGCCAGCATCTGGGCCAGGTTAAACGAGCAGTACTTC.

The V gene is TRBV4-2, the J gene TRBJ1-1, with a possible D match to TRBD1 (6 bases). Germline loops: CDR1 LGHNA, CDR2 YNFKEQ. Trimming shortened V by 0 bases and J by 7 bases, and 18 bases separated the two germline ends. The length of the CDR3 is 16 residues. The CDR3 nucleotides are TGTGCCAGCAGCCAAGATTTCACAGGGCTAAGTGGTGAAGCTTTCTTT. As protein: CASSQDFTGLSGEAFF.